Following are 29 T cell receptor beta chains from one sample sequenced in a study of blood T cell repertoires in COVID-19 (TCRdb year 2020). The library was obtained by the immunoSEQ multiplex PCR assay. TCRdb's version of the immuneACCESS table is confined to in-frame rearrangements and falls short of the full clone set. An unresolved V gene accounts for under half of the shortfall where checked; the remainder is of unknown origin. Present in this sample are more than 300,000 clones, 70% to 90% of which were seen just once. The ten largest clonotypes hold more than 1.5% of the sample. Source material: PBMCs or T cells enriched from blood (not recorded which). Receptors originate from a man aged 35-49 years in a cohort exposed to, infected with or recovered from COVID-19 (not recorded which).

V usage is TRBV9 and J usage is TRBJ1-3; D remains unclear. Germline CDR1 and CDR2: SGDLS and YYNGEE. V lost 2 bases and J lost 0, with 9 bases in between. There are 15 residues in the CDR3. This CDR3 reads CASSVDWSSGNTIYF. The CDR3, as DNA: TGTGCCAGCAGCGTCGACTGGAGCTCTGGAAACACCATATATTTT.

V usage is TRBV7-9 and J usage is TRBJ1-5; 7 bases fit TRBD1. J lost 2 bases, V lost 5 bases, and 6 bases had no gene match. The germline V gene has CDR1 SEHNR and CDR2 FQNEAQ (reference sequence). CDR3 length: 15 amino acids. This CDR3 is CASSRQGMGNQPQHF. The CDR3 coding sequence is TGTGCCAGCAGCCGACAGGGTATGGGCAATCAGCCCCAGCATTTT.

The genes are TRBV7-9 and TRBJ1-2, with TRBD1 matching over 8 bases. Germline loops: CDR1 SEHNR, CDR2 FQNEAQ (reference sequence). The J segment lost 6 bases and the V segment lost 5 bases, leaving 17 bases of the junction unmatched. The CDR3 length is 17 residues. This chain's CDR3 is CASSGSNVAGGADGYTF. CDR3 nucleotide sequence: TGTGCCAGCAGCGGATCCAACGTGGCAGGGGGCGCAGATGGCTACACCTTC.

J is TRBJ1-3 and V is TRBV9, with 9 bases identical to TRBD1. The germline gives CDR1 SGDLS, CDR2 YYNGEE. The CDR3 consists of 14 residues. V dropped 3 bases and J dropped 7; count of bases not matched to a gene: 5. The CDR3 here is CASSGPGTGNTIYF. The CDR3 DNA is TGTGCCAGCAGCGGTCCCGGGACAGGGAACACCATATATTTT.

The chain joins TRBV25-1 to TRBJ1-2, with 10 bases that match TRBD1. With 3 bases clipped from V and 8 bases from J, the junction kept 6 bases outside the gene matches. The germline gives CDR1 MGHDK, CDR2 SYGVNS. CDR3 length: 14 residues. CDR3 DNA sequence: TGTGCCAGCAGTGAGACAGGGGGCAGAGGGGGCTACACCTTC. Its protein is CASSETGGRGGYTF.

The chain carries TRBV11-2 and TRBJ2-1; 10 nucleotides match TRBD2. Germline CDR1 reads SGHAT; CDR2 reads FQNNGV. V trimming: 5 bases; J trimming: 1 base; junction bases outside the gene matches: 14. The CDR3 runs 19 residues. Here the CDR3 reads CASSTRLSGRALSYNEQFF. The DNA of the CDR3 is TGTGCCAGCAGCACACGATTAAGCGGGAGGGCCCTTTCCTACAATGAGCAGTTCTTC.

This chain connects TRBV6-5 to TRBJ2-7, with 11 bases matching TRBD1. This CDR3 spans 14 amino acids. Trimming took 7 bases from V and 3 from J; bases not matched to a gene: 5. Per germline, CDR1 MNHEY and CDR2 SVGAGI. The CDR3 protein is CASNSGTGGYEQYF. DNA of the CDR3: TGTGCCAGCAACTCCGGGACAGGGGGCTACGAGCAGTACTTC.

This clone was picked up one time. The V and J genes are TRBV29-1 and TRBJ2-3; possibly TRBD1 for D (6 bases). The ends were cut back, 7 bases at V and 3 bases at J, with 23 bases in the middle. In germline, CDR1 is SQVTM, CDR2 ANQGSEA. The CDR3 covers 16 residues. In DNA, the CDR3 is TGCAGCGGGATCCCGACAGGTCAGACTATTACAGATACGCAGTATTTT. It encodes CSGIPTGQTITDTQYF.

The CDR3 sequence: CASSLVTSSYEQYF. CDR3 sequence (DNA): TGTGCCAGCAGCTTAGTCACTAGCTCCTACGAGCAGTACTTC. This chain uses TRBV11-2 with TRBJ2-7; tentatively, D is TRBD2 (5 bases). This CDR3 spans 14 amino acids. CDR1 is SGHAT and CDR2 is FQNNGV in the germline V gene. Trimming removed 1 base at V and 0 bases at J, with 7 bases between.

At least ten counts were recorded for this clone. V gene TRBV18 combines with J gene TRBJ2-5; 7 positions agree with TRBD1. CDR3 length: 16 residues. The germline V gene has CDR1 KGHSH and CDR2 LQKENI. The junction had 7 bases not matched to a gene; V was cut back by 2 bases and J by 1 base. The CDR3 loop reads CASSPATGQVQETQYF. The CDR3 DNA sequence: TGTGCCAGCTCACCAGCTACTGGACAGGTCCAAGAGACCCAGTACTTC.

The chain recombines TRBV9 with TRBJ1-1; the D gene is possibly TRBD1 (6 bases). V shed 4 bases and J shed 5 bases, with 18 bases lying between them. Per the germline V gene, CDR1 is SGDLS and CDR2 is YYNGEE. There are 15 residues in the CDR3. CDR3 loop: CASSPRTEGVTEAFF. CDR3 nucleotide sequence: TGTGCCAGCAGCCCCCGGACAGAGGGAGTGACTGAAGCTTTCTTT.

V is TRBV5-1 and J is TRBJ1-3; tentative D call: TRBD1 (6 bases). Trimming pared 4 bases from V and 3 bases from J, leaving 11 bases between. Germline V CDR1 and CDR2: SGHRS, YFSETQ. This CDR3 has 14 amino acids. For the CDR3, the DNA is TGCGCCAGCAGCCAACAGGGAGATGGAAACACCATATATTTT. Translation gives CASSQQGDGNTIYF.

CDR3 DNA: TGTGCCAGCAGCTTTCCAGAGGGTAACTATGGCTACACCTTC. Translating gives CASSFPEGNYGYTF. This chain uses TRBV7-9 with TRBJ1-2; D is unclear. The V end was cut by 3 bases, the J end by 1 base, with 9 bases between. There are 14 residues in the CDR3. The V gene's germline CDR1 is SEHNR and CDR2 FQNEAQ (reference sequence).

This chain uses TRBV24-1 with TRBJ2-7; 10 nucleotides agree with TRBD1. This CDR3 is built from 16 residues. J was trimmed by 6 bases and V by 5 bases; bases with no gene match: 12. Germline assignment: CDR1 KGHDR and CDR2 SFDVKD. Here the CDR3 DNA reads TGTGCCACCAGTGGGGGTACCGGGACAGGGGCGGGCGAGCAGTACTTC. Encoded protein: CATSGGTGTGAGEQYF.

The CDR3 region is CASSQHSADTQYF. The CDR3 DNA sequence: TGTGCCAGCTCACAGCACTCTGCCGATACGCAGTATTTT. The chain links TRBV18 to TRBJ2-3; D is unresolved. Trimming removed 4 bases from V and 6 bases from J, with 11 bases in between. Germline CDR1 reads KGHSH; CDR2 reads LQKENI. The length of the CDR3 is 13 residues.

The genes are TRBV27 and TRBJ2-1; 9 bases agree with TRBD2. Losses at the gene ends were 7 bases for V and 3 bases for J; bases not matched to a gene: 10. CDR1 MNHEY and CDR2 SMNVEV come from the germline V gene (reference sequence). The CDR3 sequence is 16 residues long. The CDR3 nucleotides are TGTGCCAGCACCCCGGGACTAGCCCTCCTCTACAATGAGCAGTTCTTC. Translated, it gives CASTPGLALLYNEQFF.

The chain recombines TRBV6-5 with TRBJ2-2; D might be TRBD2 (6 bases). Trimming shortened V by 2 bases and J by 1 base, and 8 bases separated the two germline ends. This CDR3 spans 15 amino acids. In germline, CDR1 is MNHEY, CDR2 SVGAGI. The CDR3 coding sequence is TGTGCCAGCAGTTACCTAGCGATGAACACCGGGGAGCTGTTTTTT. Protein product: CASSYLAMNTGELFF.

The table lists this clone with a few counts. The rearrangement uses TRBV5-4 and TRBJ1-3; maybe TRBD1 (5 bases). V gave up 4 bases and J gave up 2 bases, with 16 bases separating them. The CDR3 is 16 residues long. Germline assignment: CDR1 SGHNT and CDR2 YYREEE (reference sequence). The CDR3 nucleotides are TGTGCCAGCAGCCGCCCCGGGAGGGGTGCTGGAAACACCATATATTTT. Its protein is CASSRPGRGAGNTIYF. Full variable domain (rest looked up from reference TRBV5-4 and TRBJ1-3): ETGVTQSPTHLIKTRGQQVTLRCSSQSGHNTVSWYQQALGQGPQFIFQYYREEENGRGNFPPRFSGLQFPNYSSELNVNALELDDSALYLCASSRPGRGAGNTIYFGEGSWLTVV.

V is TRBV7-9 and J is TRBJ2-7, with TRBD2 matching 11 bases. Germline V gene lookup returns CDR1 SEHNR and CDR2 FQNEAQ (reference sequence). After removal of 5 bases from V and 0 bases from J, the junction contained 9 bases not matched to a gene. This CDR3 has 17 amino acids. CDR3 region: CASSTSGRADLSYEQYF. The CDR3 DNA follows: TGTGCCAGCAGCACTAGCGGGAGAGCGGACCTCTCCTACGAGCAGTACTTC.

The chain uses TRBV7-3 and TRBJ2-3, with 8 nucleotides matching TRBD1. The CDR3 sequence is 15 residues long. Trimming at V came to 1 base and at J to 4 bases, leaving 4 bases not matched to a gene. Germline-derived CDR1 and CDR2 are SGHTA and FQGTGA. Written as DNA, the CDR3 is TGTGCCAGCAGCTTAAGGGGACAGGCATCAGATACGCAGTATTTT. It translates to CASSLRGQASDTQYF.

There are a few counts of this clone. V and J are TRBV9 and TRBJ2-2; possibly TRBD2 for D (5 bases). The CDR3 has 13 amino acids. The V end lost 4 bases, the J end lost 5 bases, and 9 bases lay between the germline ends. Germline V gives CDR1 SGDLS, CDR2 YYNGEE. This chain's CDR3 is CASSISATGELFF. DNA of the CDR3: TGTGCCAGCAGCATTAGCGCGACCGGGGAGCTGTTTTTT.

This clone is a singleton in its sample. This chain connects TRBV5-1 to TRBJ2-2, with D possibly TRBD2 on 5 matching bases. In germline, CDR1 is SGHRS, CDR2 YFSETQ. This CDR3 region has 13 residues. Trimming stripped 4 bases from V and 5 bases from J, with 9 bases between. DNA of the CDR3: TGCGCCAGCAGCGAGCGGCTAACCGGGGAGCTGTTTTTT. Its translation is CASSERLTGELFF. Supplemented by reference TRBV5-1 and TRBJ2-2, the full variable domain reads KAGVTQTPRYLIKTRGQQVTLSCSPISGHRSVSWYQQTPGQGLQFLFEYFSETQRNKGNFPGRFSGRQFSNSRSEMNVSTLELGDSALYLCASSERLTGELFFGEGSRLTVL.

The chain links TRBV19 to TRBJ2-1, with 10 bases fitting TRBD2. Trimming took 4 bases from V and 15 from J; bases not matched to a gene: 9. The CDR3 covers 13 residues. Germline CDR1 is LNHDA and CDR2 is SQIVND (reference sequence). CDR3 nucleotide sequence: TGTGCCAGTAGTACAGAGCGGGAGGGGGTACGGTTCTTC. Its protein is CASSTEREGVRFF. The full variable domain, rest sourced from reference TRBV19 and TRBJ2-1, is DGGITQSPKYLFRKEGQNVTLSCEQNLNHDAMYWYRQDPGQGLRLIYYSQIVNDFQKGDIAEGYSVSREKKESFPLTVTSAQKNPTAFYLCASSTEREGVRFFGPGTRLTVL.

The V call is TRBV30, the J call TRBJ2-3; 12 nucleotides match TRBD2. After removal of 6 bases from V and 4 bases from J, the junction contained 5 bases not matched to a gene. The CDR3 has 14 amino acids. Germline-derived CDR1 and CDR2 are GTSNPN and SVGIG (reference sequence). This CDR3 is CACGLAGLADTQYF. The CDR3 DNA reads TGTGCCTGCGGACTAGCGGGGTTAGCAGATACGCAGTATTTT.

V gene TRBV7-3 combines with J gene TRBJ1-2; D not resolved. The CDR3 runs 15 residues. The germline V gene has CDR1 SGHTA and CDR2 FQGTGA. V lost 5 bases, J lost 0 bases, and 13 bases lay in between. CDR3 residues: CASSLGRPANYGYTF. The CDR3 nucleotides read TGTGCCAGCAGCCTAGGCCGGCCAGCTAACTATGGCTACACCTTC. The full variable domain, rest sourced from reference TRBV7-3 and TRBJ1-2, is GAGVSQTPSNKVTEKGKYVELRCDPISGHTALYWYRQSLGQGPEFLIYFQGTGAADDSGLPNDRFFAVRPEGSVSTLKIQRTERGDSAVYLCASSLGRPANYGYTFGSGTRLTVV.

The chain employs TRBV5-1 and TRBJ1-5; TRBD1 might be the D (5 bases). The CDR3 covers 15 residues. CDR1 SGHRS and CDR2 YFSETQ come from the germline V gene. Trimming took 0 bases from V and 6 from J, leaving 13 bases between them. The CDR3 is CASSLVAGQSQPQHF. For the CDR3, the DNA is TGCGCCAGCAGCTTGGTGGCAGGGCAAAGTCAGCCCCAGCATTTT. Drawing the rest from reference TRBV5-1 and TRBJ1-5, the complete variable domain is KAGVTQTPRYLIKTRGQQVTLSCSPISGHRSVSWYQQTPGQGLQFLFEYFSETQRNKGNFPGRFSGRQFSNSRSEMNVSTLELGDSALYLCASSLVAGQSQPQHFGDGTRLSIL.

The V and J genes are TRBV5-1 and TRBJ1-1; 8 nucleotides align to TRBD1. CDR1 is SGHRS and CDR2 is YFSETQ in the germline V gene. CDR3 length equals 16 residues. V was clipped by 4 bases and J by 1 base; unmatched bases: 9. CDR3 DNA: TGCGCCAGCAGCCCCTACAGGGGGAATGCGAACACTGAAGCTTTCTTT. This gives the protein CASSPYRGNANTEAFF.

The V gene is TRBV5-1, the J gene TRBJ2-7, with 15 bases matching TRBD2. The CDR3 totals 14 residues. The trim removed 4 bases at V and 12 bases at J, leaving 8 bases unmatched. Germline CDR1 and CDR2: SGHRS and YFSETQ. This chain's CDR3 is CASSGGLAGGPRYF. The CDR3 nucleotides read TGCGCCAGCAGCGGAGGACTAGCGGGAGGGCCCAGGTACTTC.

This chain uses TRBV7-8 with TRBJ2-3; TRBD2 aligns across 8 bases. J gave up 6 bases and V 2 bases, and 10 bases lay outside the gene matches. This CDR3 is 16 amino acids long. Germline V gives CDR1 SGHVS, CDR2 FQNEAQ. CDR3 sequence: CASSLTSGVGQDTQYF. In DNA, the CDR3 is TGTGCCAGCAGCTTAACTAGCGGAGTGGGGCAGGATACGCAGTATTTT. The full variable domain, with the rest looked up from reference TRBV7-8 and TRBJ2-3, is GAGVSQSPRYKVAKRGQDVALRCDPISGHVSLFWYQQALGQGPEFLTYFQNEAQLDKSGLPSDRFFAERPEGSVSTLKIQRTQQEDSAVYLCASSLTSGVGQDTQYFGPGTRLTVL.